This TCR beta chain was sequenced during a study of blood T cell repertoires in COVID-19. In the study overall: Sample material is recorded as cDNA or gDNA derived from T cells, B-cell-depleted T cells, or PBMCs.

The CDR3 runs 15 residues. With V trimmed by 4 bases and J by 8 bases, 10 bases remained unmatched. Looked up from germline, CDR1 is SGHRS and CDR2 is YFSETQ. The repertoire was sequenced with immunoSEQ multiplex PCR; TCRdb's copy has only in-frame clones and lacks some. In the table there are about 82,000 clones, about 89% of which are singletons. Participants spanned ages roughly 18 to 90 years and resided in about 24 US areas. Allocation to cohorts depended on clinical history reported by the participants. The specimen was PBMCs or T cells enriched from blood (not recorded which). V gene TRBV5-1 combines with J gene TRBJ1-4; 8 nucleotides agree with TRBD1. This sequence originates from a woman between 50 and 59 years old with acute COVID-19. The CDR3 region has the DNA TGCGCCAGCAGCCCGGCCGACAGGGGCCAAGAAAAACTGTTTTTT. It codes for CASSPADRGQEKLFF.